This T cell receptor (beta chain) is from a study of blood T cell repertoires in COVID-19. Study in general: Donors in the United States, Italy and Spain gave samples during acute or convalescent COVID-19. T cells, B-cell-depleted T cells, or PBMCs provided the cDNA or gDNA that served as material.

Seattle researchers signed up patients amid active infection and tracked them longitudinally. Germline CDR1 reads LNHNV; CDR2 reads YYDKDF (reference sequence). Trimming removed 2 bases at V and 0 bases at J, with 14 bases between. The CDR3 contains 17 residues. Source study methods: Using reference gene primer amplification, nucleated cell counts were estimated. The assay was immunoSEQ multiplex PCR, and TCRdb's table has in-frame clones only and misses some. D and trimming were read from the DNA, whereas the V and J calls and clone size are those reported in that table. The repertoire holds 140,000 to 150,000 clones, with roughly 89% as singletons.

The source of this sequence is a man aged 25 to 45 with COVID-19, enrolled during active disease. Sequenced: peripheral blood. V usage is TRBV15 and J usage is TRBJ1-5; D is unclear. CDR3 in amino acids: CATSRLYSGYSNQPQHF. The DNA for the CDR3 is TGTGCCACCAGCAGACTATACAGTGGGTATAGCAATCAGCCCCAGCATTTT. The complete variable domain, with remaining parts taken from reference TRBV15 and TRBJ1-5, reads DAMVIQNPRYQVTQFGKPVTLSCSQTLNHNVMYWYQQKSSQAPKLLFHYYDKDFNNEADTPDNFQSRRPNTSFCFLDIRSPGLGDTAMYLCATSRLYSGYSNQPQHFGDGTRLSIL.